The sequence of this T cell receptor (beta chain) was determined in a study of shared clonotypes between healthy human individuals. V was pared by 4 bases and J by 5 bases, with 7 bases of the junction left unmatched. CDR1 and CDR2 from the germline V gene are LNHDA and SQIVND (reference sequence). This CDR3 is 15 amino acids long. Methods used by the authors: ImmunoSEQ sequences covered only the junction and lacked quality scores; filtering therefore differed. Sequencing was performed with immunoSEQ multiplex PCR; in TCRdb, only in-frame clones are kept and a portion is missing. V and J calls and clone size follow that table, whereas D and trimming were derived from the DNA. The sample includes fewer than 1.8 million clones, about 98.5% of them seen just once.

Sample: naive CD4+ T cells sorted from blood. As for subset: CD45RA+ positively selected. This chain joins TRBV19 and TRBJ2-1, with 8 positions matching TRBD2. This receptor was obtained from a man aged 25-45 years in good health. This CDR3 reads CASSKAGTRDNEQFF. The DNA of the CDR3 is TGTGCCAGTAGTAAAGCCGGGACTAGAGACAATGAGCAGTTCTTC.